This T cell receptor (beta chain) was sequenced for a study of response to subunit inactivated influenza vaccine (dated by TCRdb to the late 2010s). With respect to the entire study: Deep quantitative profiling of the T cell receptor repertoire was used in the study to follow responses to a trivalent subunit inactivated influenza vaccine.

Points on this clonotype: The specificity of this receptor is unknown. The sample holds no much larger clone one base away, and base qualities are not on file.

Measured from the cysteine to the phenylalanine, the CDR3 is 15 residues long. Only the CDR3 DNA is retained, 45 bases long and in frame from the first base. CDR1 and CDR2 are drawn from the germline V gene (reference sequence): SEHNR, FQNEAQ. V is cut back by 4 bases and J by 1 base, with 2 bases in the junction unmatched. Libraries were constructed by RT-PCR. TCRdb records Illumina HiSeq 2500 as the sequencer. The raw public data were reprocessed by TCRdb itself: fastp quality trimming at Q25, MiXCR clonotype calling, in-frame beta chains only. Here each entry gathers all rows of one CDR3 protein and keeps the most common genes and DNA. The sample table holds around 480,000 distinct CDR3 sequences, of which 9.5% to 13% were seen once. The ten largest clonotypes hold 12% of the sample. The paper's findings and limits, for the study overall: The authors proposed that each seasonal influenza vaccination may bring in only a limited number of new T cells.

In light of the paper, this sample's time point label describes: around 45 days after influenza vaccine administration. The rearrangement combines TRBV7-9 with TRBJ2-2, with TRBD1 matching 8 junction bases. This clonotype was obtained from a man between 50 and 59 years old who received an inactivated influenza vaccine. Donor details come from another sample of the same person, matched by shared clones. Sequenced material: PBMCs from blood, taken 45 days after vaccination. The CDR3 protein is CASSSGTGNTGELFF. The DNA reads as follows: TGTGCCAGCAGCTCCGGGACAGGGAACACCGGGGAGCTGTTTTTT. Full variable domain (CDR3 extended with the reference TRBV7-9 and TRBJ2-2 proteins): DTGVSQNPRHKITKRGQNVTFRCDPISEHNRLYWYRQTLGQGPEFLTYFQNEAQLEKSRLLSDRFSAERPKGSFSTLEIQRTEQGDSAMYLCASSSGTGNTGELFFGEGSRLTVL.